Each of the 32 T cell receptor beta chains below was sequenced from the same sample in a study of T-cell memory formation after mild COVID-19. From the 5' RACE reads, TCRdb called clonotypes with MiXCR, one entry per CDR3 protein. Of 560,000 or so distinct CDR3 sequences in the sample, around 16% were seen once. The source material was PBMCs or a T cell subset sorted from them (not recorded which). The receptors here all came from an adult woman who had mild COVID-19 (a few samples of this study predate the infection). Cell type and time point are not known.

In its sample, this clonotype was seen a few times. V is TRBV11-2 and J is TRBJ2-2; D perhaps matches TRBD2 (6 bases). The CDR3 runs 16 residues. CDR1 and CDR2 (germline): SGHAT, FQNNGV. Between the trimmed V and J ends, which lost 6 bases and 4 bases, there was a span of 18 bases. The CDR3, as DNA: TGTGCCAGCAGGATATGGGACTTCCGAAGCACCGGGGAGCTGTTTTTT. It codes for CASRIWDFRSTGELFF.

This clonotype was seen more than once but under ten times. The chain recombines TRBV6-6 with TRBJ2-7, with unresolved D. CDR1 is MNHNY, CDR2 SVGAGI, per germline (reference sequence). V lost 0 bases and J 7 bases, leaving 13 bases between the germline ends. This CDR3 is 14 amino acids long. CDR3 loop: CASSYSTAVIEQYF. In nucleotides, the CDR3 is TGTGCCAGCAGTTACTCGACGGCCGTCATTGAGCAGTACTTC.

This clonotype appeared many times. This chain joins TRBV5-1 and TRBJ2-7; TRBD1 aligns across 10 bases. Germline lookup yields CDR1 SGHRS and CDR2 YFSETQ. The CDR3 is 17 residues long. Unmatched junction bases numbered 16, after V lost 5 bases and J lost 5 bases. CDR3 nucleotide sequence: TGCGCCAGCAGGACCTCCGGGACAGGGGATCTTCTCCACGAGCAGTACTTC. Amino acids: CASRTSGTGDLLHEQYF. Filled out from reference TRBV5-1 and TRBJ2-7, the complete variable domain reads KAGVTQTPRYLIKTRGQQVTLSCSPISGHRSVSWYQQTPGQGLQFLFEYFSETQRNKGNFPGRFSGRQFSNSRSEMNVSTLELGDSALYLCASRTSGTGDLLHEQYFGPGTRLTVT.

This clonotype appeared a few times. The chain couples TRBV7-2 to TRBJ1-2, with 7 bases matching TRBD1. Trimming at V came to 2 bases and at J to 6 bases, leaving 3 bases not matched to a gene. This CDR3 contains 13 residues. Germline V lookup: CDR1 SGHTA, CDR2 FQGNSA. Here the CDR3 DNA reads TGTGCCAGCAGCTTAAGGGACAGAAATGGCTACACCTTC. Encoded protein: CASSLRDRNGYTF.

This clonotype has just a few counts. This chain links TRBV6-1 with TRBJ2-3; D remains unclear. The CDR3 runs to 14 residues. Germline assignment: CDR1 MNHNS and CDR2 SASEGT. V lost 2 bases and J lost 1, with 7 bases in between. CDR3 DNA sequence: TGTGCCAGCAGTGAATTTGGGGGCACAGATACGCAGTATTTT. Amino acid sequence: CASSEFGGTDTQYF.

This clonotype was seen only a few times. V gene TRBV20-1 combines with J gene TRBJ1-5; D is unclear. Per germline, CDR1 DFQATT and CDR2 SNEGSKA (reference sequence). CDR3 length equals 15 residues. V was pared by 1 base and J by 0 bases, with 10 bases between. As DNA, the CDR3 is TGCAGTGCTAGAGTTGGCACAGATAGCAATCAGCCCCAGCATTTT. Protein product: CSARVGTDSNQPQHF.

A few counts support this clonotype. CDR3 sequence reads: CASVISGSTTDTQYF. CDR3 coding DNA: TGTGCCAGCGTGATTAGCGGGAGTACCACAGATACGCAGTATTTT. V gene TRBV6-6 combines with J gene TRBJ2-3; 9 bases match TRBD2. The V gene's germline CDR1 is MNHNY and CDR2 SVGAGI (reference sequence). This CDR3 contains 15 residues. With 8 bases clipped from V and 2 bases from J, the junction kept 8 bases outside the gene matches.

The V gene is TRBV20-1, the J gene TRBJ2-7; 8 nucleotides agree with TRBD2. The V gene's germline CDR1 is DFQATT and CDR2 SNEGSKA (reference sequence). The CDR3 extends over 14 amino acids. The ends lost 3 bases at V and 1 base at J; junction bases unmatched: 5. CDR3 residues: CSASDSGGSYEQYF. The CDR3 DNA follows: TGCAGTGCTAGCGACAGCGGGGGTTCCTACGAGCAGTACTTC.

This clonotype was seen a few times. V usage is TRBV6-1 and J usage is TRBJ1-2; no reliable D call. Germline V gene data show CDR1 as MNHNS and CDR2 as SASEGT. The CDR3 totals 13 residues. The V end was cut by 2 bases, the J end by 2 bases, with 6 bases between. CDR3 DNA: TGTGCCAGCAGTGAAACTGGGAACTATGGCTACACCTTC. This sequence encodes CASSETGNYGYTF.

The chain is built from TRBV9 and TRBJ2-4; 7 bases match TRBD2. The CDR3 runs to 16 residues. Germline loops: CDR1 SGDLS, CDR2 YYNGEE. The V segment lost 3 bases and the J segment 3 bases; nucleotides outside the gene matches: 9. DNA for the CDR3: TGTGCCAGCAGCGCTGATGGGAGGGTGGGCAAAAACATTCAGTACTTC. Amino acid sequence: CASSADGRVGKNIQYF. The full variable domain, completed using reference TRBV9 and TRBJ2-4, is DSGVTQTPKHLITATGQRVTLRCSPRSGDLSVYWYQQSLDQGLQFLIQYYNGEERAKGNILERFSAQQFPDLHSELNLSSLELGDSALYFCASSADGRVGKNIQYFGAGTRLSVL.

The genes are TRBV24-1 and TRBJ1-5; TRBD1 agrees at 7 bases. V was pared by 2 bases and J by 8 bases, with 8 bases of the junction left unmatched. In germline, CDR1 is KGHDR, CDR2 SFDVKD. This CDR3 is built from 15 residues. CDR3 sequence: CATSDSPDTGEPQHF. CDR3 DNA: TGTGCCACCAGTGATTCCCCAGATACAGGGGAGCCCCAGCATTTT.

This clonotype was seen only a few times. V is TRBV30 and J is TRBJ2-6; no reliable D call. The V gene's germline CDR1 is GTSNPN and CDR2 SVGIG (reference sequence). This CDR3 comprises 14 residues. Deletions cut 2 bases from V and 0 bases from J, with 5 bases between. In DNA form, the CDR3 reads TGTGCCTGGAGTAGGGACTCTGGGGCCAACGTCCTGACTTTC. This translates into CAWSRDSGANVLTF.

The J gene is TRBJ2-3, the V gene TRBV6-6; the D is unclear. This CDR3 has 15 residues. Germline lookup yields CDR1 MNHNY and CDR2 SVGAGI (reference sequence). V lost 6 bases to trimming and J lost 3 bases, with 16 bases between them. The CDR3 sequence is CASRTIGMGTDTQYF. The CDR3 DNA is TGTGCCAGCAGGACGATTGGAATGGGGACAGATACGCAGTATTTT.

This clonotype was seen more than once but under ten times. The chain is built from TRBV6-6 and TRBJ2-3, with TRBD2 identical over 10 bases. With V trimmed by 0 bases and J by 2 bases, 14 bases remained unmatched. The CDR3 loop spans 20 amino acids. Germline V lookup: CDR1 MNHNY, CDR2 SVGAGI (reference sequence). The CDR3 here is CASSYSYSLAGDRLTDTQYF. CDR3 DNA sequence: TGTGCCAGCAGTTACTCGTATTCGCTAGCGGGAGATCGGCTCACAGATACGCAGTATTTT.

This clonotype was picked up a small number of times. Possible read error: a much larger clone is one base away. The chain employs TRBV6-2 or TRBV6-3 and TRBJ2-7; no firm D call. CDR3 size: 11 residues. Germline V gene sequence: CDR1 MNHEY, CDR2 SVGEGT. The CDR3 region has the DNA TGTGCCAGCAGGTACTCCTACGAGCAGTACTTC. Its protein product is CASRYSYEQYF.

This clonotype has only a few counts. The genes are TRBV10-3 and TRBJ2-3; D might be TRBD1 (6 bases). CDR3 length equals 16 residues. The germline V and J ends were trimmed by 6 bases and 0 bases, with 16 bases remaining between them. Germline loops: CDR1 ENHRY, CDR2 SYGVKD. CDR3 loop: CAISEGGKTSTDTQYF. The CDR3 DNA reads TGTGCCATCAGCGAAGGGGGAAAGACTAGCACAGATACGCAGTATTTT.

The chain links TRBV5-5 to TRBJ2-1; the match to TRBD1 covers 10 bases. Germline V gene lookup returns CDR1 SGHKS and CDR2 YYEKEE (reference sequence). This CDR3 contains 15 residues. After removal of 5 bases from V and 3 bases from J, the junction contained 5 bases not matched to a gene. For the CDR3, the DNA is TGTGCCAGCAGGGGAGGACAGGGGGGCTACAATGAGCAGTTCTTC. Its translation: CASRGGQGGYNEQFF.

The J gene is TRBJ2-1, the V gene TRBV27; possible D gene TRBD1, 6 bases. Germline loops: CDR1 MNHEY, CDR2 SMNVEV (reference sequence). V was shortened by 3 bases and J by 8 bases, with 14 bases between the two germline ends. The CDR3 contains 14 residues. DNA of the CDR3: TGTGCCAGCAGTTTCTCCACAGGGTTCCATGAGCAGTTCTTC. Amino acids: CASSFSTGFHEQFF.

This chain uses TRBV7-2 with TRBJ1-2, with D perhaps matching TRBD1 (5 bases). V lost 7 bases and J lost 1, with 16 bases in between. Germline V gene sequence: CDR1 SGHTA, CDR2 FQGNSA. This CDR3 contains 15 residues. The CDR3 loop is CASTFEGLHNYGYTF. The CDR3 DNA reads TGTGCCAGCACCTTCGAGGGACTCCATAACTATGGCTACACCTTC.

A few counts support this clonotype. This chain links TRBV7-2 with TRBJ1-5; the D gene is possibly TRBD1 (6 bases). V was shortened by 2 bases and J by 0 bases, with 14 bases between the two germline ends. The CDR3 totals 17 residues. Germline V gene data show CDR1 as SGHTA and CDR2 as FQGNSA. The CDR3 DNA follows: TGTGCCAGCAGCTTAATCCAGGGGAGATATAGCAATCAGCCCCAGCATTTT. Translating it yields CASSLIQGRYSNQPQHF.

The V and J genes are TRBV20-1 and TRBJ1-2; TRBD1 matches at 8 bases. The J segment lost 2 bases and the V segment lost 5 bases, leaving 4 bases of the junction unmatched. The CDR3 totals 13 residues. The germline V gene has CDR1 DFQATT and CDR2 SNEGSKA (reference sequence). DNA of the CDR3: TGCAGTGCTCCCGACAGGGGCAACTATGGCTACACCTTC. This gives the protein CSAPDRGNYGYTF.

This clonotype has just a few counts. The J gene is TRBJ1-5, the V gene TRBV6-2 or TRBV6-3; D not resolved. The germline V and J ends were trimmed by 6 bases and 11 bases, with 20 bases remaining between them. The CDR3 runs to 14 residues. Germline lookup yields CDR1 MNHEY and CDR2 SVGEGT. CDR3 sequence: CASRETDPKVAQHF. DNA of the CDR3: TGTGCCAGCAGAGAGACGGACCCTAAGGTGGCCCAGCATTTT.

This chain connects TRBV12-5 to TRBJ1-4, with 12 bases that match TRBD1. The trim removed 3 bases at V and 5 bases at J, leaving 7 bases unmatched. The CDR3 loop spans 17 amino acids. Germline V lookup: CDR1 LGHNT, CDR2 FRNRAP. CDR3 protein: CASGFRDRGLGNEKLFF. The CDR3 nucleotides read TGTGCTAGTGGTTTCCGGGACAGGGGGCTAGGGAATGAAAAACTGTTTTTT.

This rearrangement joins TRBV5-4 to TRBJ2-5, with D possibly TRBD2 on 5 matching bases. Germline V CDR1 and CDR2: SGHNT, YYREEE (reference sequence). CDR3 length equals 15 residues. The germline V and J ends were trimmed by 2 bases and 2 bases, with 13 bases remaining between them. The CDR3 DNA sequence: TGTGCCAGCAGCTTTGGTGGGAGTGGGCAAGAGACCCAGTACTTC. This encodes CASSFGGSGQETQYF. The whole variable domain, remainder taken from reference TRBV5-4 and TRBJ2-5, is ETGVTQSPTHLIKTRGQQVTLRCSSQSGHNTVSWYQQALGQGPQFIFQYYREEENGRGNFPPRFSGLQFPNYSSELNVNALELDDSALYLCASSFGGSGQETQYFGPGTRLLVL.

This clonotype was seen a handful of times. V usage is TRBV7-9 and J usage is TRBJ1-2; D gene uncertain. This CDR3 region has 14 residues. The ends were cut back, 5 bases at V and 3 bases at J, with 13 bases in the middle. The germline V gene has CDR1 SEHNR and CDR2 FQNEAQ (reference sequence). CDR3 coding DNA: TGTGCCAGCAGCCCAAGCGCATACGACTATGGCTACACCTTC. Amino acids: CASSPSAYDYGYTF.

This chain uses TRBV7-9 with TRBJ2-3; maybe TRBD1 (5 bases). Trimming stripped 3 bases from V and 3 bases from J, with 13 bases between. This CDR3 has 15 amino acids. Germline values: CDR1 SEHNR, CDR2 FQNEAQ (reference sequence). The CDR3 DNA sequence: TGTGCCAGCAGCTTGTGGATCAGGGCGACAGATACGCAGTATTTT. Translated: CASSLWIRATDTQYF.

This clonotype was found a few times. The rearrangement joins TRBV5-6 to TRBJ2-1; no reliable D call. The CDR3 is 15 residues long. Looked up from germline, CDR1 is SGHDT and CDR2 is YYEEEE. Trimming took 7 bases from V and 0 from J, leaving 14 bases between them. The CDR3: CASRHLASSYNEQFF. CDR3 nucleotide sequence: TGTGCCAGCCGCCACCTTGCTAGCTCCTACAATGAGCAGTTCTTC.

This clonotype occurred many times. The CDR3 sequence is CASSFGLAGQETQYF. The CDR3 DNA is TGTGCCAGCAGCTTTGGACTAGCGGGCCAAGAGACCCAGTACTTC. The chain employs TRBV7-9 and TRBJ2-5; 11 nucleotides agree with TRBD2. The CDR3 extends over 15 amino acids. The germline gives CDR1 SEHNR, CDR2 FQNEAQ (reference sequence). The V segment lost 3 bases and the J segment 1 base; nucleotides outside the gene matches: 1.

This clonotype was observed a single time. The chain joins TRBV6-6 to TRBJ1-5; D is unresolved. Germline assignment: CDR1 MNHNY and CDR2 SVGAGI (reference sequence). V dropped 5 bases and J dropped 3 bases, with 14 bases sitting between them. The CDR3 has 15 amino acids. The CDR3 reads CASSRTGGDNQPQHF. The CDR3 DNA is TGTGCCAGCAGTCGCACCGGTGGGGACAATCAGCCCCAGCATTTT.

This chain links TRBV2 with TRBJ1-1, with D uncertain. The germline gives CDR1 SNHLY, CDR2 FYNNEI. The ends were cut back, 7 bases at V and 1 base at J, with 13 bases in the middle. There are 14 residues in the CDR3. This CDR3 reads CASIRQLSNTEAFF. The CDR3 nucleotides read TGTGCCAGCATCAGGCAGTTGTCGAACACTGAAGCTTTCTTT.

This clonotype was counted at least ten times. The chain has TRBV4-1 and TRBJ2-6, with D possibly matching TRBD1 (5 bases). Germline V gene sequence: CDR1 MGHRA, CDR2 YSYEKL. V was trimmed by 1 base and J by 0 bases, leaving 19 bases between them. This CDR3 comprises 20 residues. This chain's CDR3 is CASSQAPLWGRSSGANVLTF. CDR3 DNA: TGCGCCAGCAGCCAAGCCCCACTTTGGGGCAGATCCTCTGGGGCCAACGTCCTGACTTTC.

In its sample, this clonotype was seen a few times. The rearrangement uses TRBV12-3 or TRBV12-4 and TRBJ2-7; a weak D match, TRBD2 (6 bases). V dropped 0 bases and J dropped 3 bases, with 15 bases sitting between them. The CDR3 extends over 16 amino acids. CDR3 in DNA: TGTGCCAGCAGTTTAGCTCGTTGGAGGGAGCTCTACGAGCAGTACTTC. Translating gives CASSLARWRELYEQYF.